This is a list of T cell receptor beta chains from one sample in a study of long-term antiretroviral therapy in people with HIV. Data came from immunoSEQ multiplex PCR; TCRdb stores just in-frame clones and leaves some out. The table records some 31,000 clones, approximately 90% of them present only once. The specimen comprised unsorted PBMCs, sampled 1.1 years after starting antiretroviral therapy. The receptors originated from a man aged 18 to 30 with HIV. Both conserved end residues are part of each CDR3. A D gene is named only where the DNA matches it firmly. Rows may omit the clone size; those that give it use once, few, many or a size class.

CDR3 protein: CSVGGQGPTGELFF
CDR3 DNA: TGCAGCGTTGGGGGACAGGGACCAACCGGGGAGCTGTTTTTT
V gene: TRBV29-1
D gene: TRBD1
J gene: TRBJ2-2
clone size: NA

CDR3 protein: CASSHTPGLVPTGELFF
CDR3 DNA: TGTGCCAGCAGCCACACCCCGGGACTAGTGCCCACCGGGGAGCTGTTTTTT
V gene: TRBV9
D gene: TRBD2
J gene: TRBJ2-2
clone size: NA

CDR3 protein: CASSLNAGTSGSMTDTQYF
CDR3 DNA: TGTGCCAGCAGCCTTAATGCCGGGACTAGCGGGAGTATGACAGATACGCAGTATTTT
V gene: TRBV7-8
D gene: TRBD2
J gene: TRBJ2-3
clone size: NA

CDR3 protein: CSVKAGGPDTQYF
CDR3 DNA: TGCAGCGTCAAAGCGGGAGGCCCAGATACGCAGTATTTT
V gene: TRBV29-1
D gene: TRBD2
J gene: TRBJ2-3
clone size: few

CDR3 protein: CASGNREKKLFF
CDR3 DNA: TGTGCCAGCGGAAACAGGGAGAAAAAACTGTTTTTT
V gene: TRBV6-5
D gene: NA
J gene: TRBJ1-4
clone size: NA

CDR3 protein: CASSGSDTQYF
CDR3 DNA: TGTGCCAGCAGCGGGTCAGATACGCAGTATTTT
V gene: TRBV9
D gene: NA
J gene: TRBJ2-3
clone size: NA

CDR3 protein: CASSSLQGGYEQYF
CDR3 DNA: TGTGCCAGTAGTTCCTTACAGGGAGGCTACGAGCAGTACTTC
V gene: TRBV19
D gene: NA
J gene: TRBJ2-7
clone size: NA

CDR3 protein: CASSPSRSNQPQHF
CDR3 DNA: TGTGCCAGCTCACCGTCCCGCAGCAATCAGCCCCAGCATTTT
V gene: TRBV18
D gene: NA
J gene: TRBJ1-5
clone size: NA

CDR3 protein: CAWDKDRDYGYTF
CDR3 DNA: TGTGCCTGGGACAAGGACAGGGACTATGGCTACACCTTC
V gene: TRBV30
D gene: TRBD1
J gene: TRBJ1-2
clone size: once

CDR3 protein: CASSIDGFSGRHNEQFF
CDR3 DNA: TGTGCCAGTAGTATAGATGGTTTTAGCGGGAGGCACAATGAGCAGTTCTTC
V gene: TRBV19
D gene: TRBD2
J gene: TRBJ2-1
clone size: NA

CDR3 protein: CASSESLGGGYTF
CDR3 DNA: TGTGCCAGCAGCGAATCATTGGGGGGTGGCTACACCTTC
V gene: TRBV9
D gene: NA
J gene: TRBJ1-2
clone size: NA

CDR3 protein: CASSPTDRAVYEQYF
CDR3 DNA: TGTGCCAGCAGCCCAACGGACAGGGCGGTCTACGAGCAGTACTTC
V gene: TRBV9
D gene: TRBD1
J gene: TRBJ2-7
clone size: NA

CDR3 protein: CASSEIQSYEQYF
CDR3 DNA: TGTGCCAGCAGTGAGATACAATCCTACGAGCAGTACTTC
V gene: TRBV25-1
D gene: NA
J gene: TRBJ2-7
clone size: NA

CDR3 protein: CASSLGAGSYEQYF
CDR3 DNA: TGTGCCAGCAGCTTAGGCGCAGGCTCCTACGAGCAGTACTTC
V gene: TRBV7-9
D gene: NA
J gene: TRBJ2-7
clone size: NA

CDR3 protein: CASGGSFGPYGYTF
CDR3 DNA: TGTGCTAGTGGTGGCTCATTCGGGCCCTATGGCTACACCTTC
V gene: TRBV12-5
D gene: NA
J gene: TRBJ1-2
clone size: NA

CDR3 protein: CASSGVEQFF
CDR3 DNA: TGTGCCAGCAGTGGGGTTGAGCAGTTCTTC
V gene: TRBV25-1
D gene: NA
J gene: TRBJ2-1
clone size: few

CDR3 protein: CASSPLGGPEFF
CDR3 DNA: TGTGCCAGCAGCCCCTTGGGCGGCCCAGAATTCTTC
V gene: TRBV11-3
D gene: NA
J gene: TRBJ2-1
clone size: NA